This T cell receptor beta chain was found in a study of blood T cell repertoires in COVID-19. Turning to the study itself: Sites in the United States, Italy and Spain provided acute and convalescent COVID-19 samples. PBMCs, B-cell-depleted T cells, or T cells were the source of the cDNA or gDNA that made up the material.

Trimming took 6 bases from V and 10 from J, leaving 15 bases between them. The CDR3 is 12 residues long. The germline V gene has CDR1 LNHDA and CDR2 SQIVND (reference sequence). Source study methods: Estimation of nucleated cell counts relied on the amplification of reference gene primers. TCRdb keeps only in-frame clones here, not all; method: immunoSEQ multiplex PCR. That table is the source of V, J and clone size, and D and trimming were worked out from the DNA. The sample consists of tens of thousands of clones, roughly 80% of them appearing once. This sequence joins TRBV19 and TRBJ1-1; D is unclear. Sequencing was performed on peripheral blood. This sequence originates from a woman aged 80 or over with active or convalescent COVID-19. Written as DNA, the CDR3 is TGTGCCAGTAGGGACCGGGGTTTACGAGCTTTCTTT. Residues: CASRDRGLRAFF.